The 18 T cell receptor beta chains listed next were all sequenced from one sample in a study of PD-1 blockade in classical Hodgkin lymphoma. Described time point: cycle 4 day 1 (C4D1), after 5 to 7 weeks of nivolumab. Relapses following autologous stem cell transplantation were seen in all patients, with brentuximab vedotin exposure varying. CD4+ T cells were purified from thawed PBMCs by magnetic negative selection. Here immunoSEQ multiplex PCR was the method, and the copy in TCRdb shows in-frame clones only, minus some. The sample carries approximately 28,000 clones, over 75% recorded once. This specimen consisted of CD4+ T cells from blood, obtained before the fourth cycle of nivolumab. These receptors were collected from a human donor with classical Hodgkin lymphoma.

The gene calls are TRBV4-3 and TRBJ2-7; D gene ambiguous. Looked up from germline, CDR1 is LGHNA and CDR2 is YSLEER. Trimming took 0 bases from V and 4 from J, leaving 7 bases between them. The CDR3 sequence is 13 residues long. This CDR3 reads CASSQDRAYEQYF. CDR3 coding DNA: TGCGCCAGCAGCCAAGATCGAGCGTACGAGCAGTACTTC.

CDR3 residues: CASQRTEYEQYF. The CDR3, as DNA: TGTGCCAGTCAACGGACAGAGTACGAGCAGTACTTC. The chain joins TRBV6-5 to TRBJ2-7; perhaps TRBD1 as D (6 bases). The CDR3 contains 12 residues. Germline CDR1 is MNHEY and CDR2 is SVGAGI. V was shortened by 9 bases and J by 4 bases, with 13 bases between the two germline ends.

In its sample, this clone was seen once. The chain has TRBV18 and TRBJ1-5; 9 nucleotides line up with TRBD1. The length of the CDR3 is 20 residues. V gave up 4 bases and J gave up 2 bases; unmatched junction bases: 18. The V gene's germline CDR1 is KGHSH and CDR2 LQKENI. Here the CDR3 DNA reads TGTGCCAGCTCACTAACGACCGGGACAGGGATCGTAGCGGGCAATCAGCCCCAGCATTTT. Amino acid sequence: CASSLTTGTGIVAGNQPQHF.

The DNA of the CDR3 is TGTGCCAGCAGCTTAGCCTTACAGGTTCTCACTGAAGCTTTCTTT. Its protein product is CASSLALQVLTEAFF. The genes are TRBV7-2 and TRBJ1-1, with a possible D match to TRBD1 (5 bases). This CDR3 is 15 amino acids long. Germline V lookup: CDR1 SGHTA, CDR2 FQGNSA. V was shortened by 0 bases and J by 4 bases, with 12 bases between the two germline ends. Based on the CDR3 plus reference TRBV7-2 and TRBJ1-1, the full variable domain is GAGVSQSPSNKVTEKGKDVELRCDPISGHTALYWYRQSLGQGLEFLIYFQGNSAPDKSGLPSDRFSAERTGGSVSTLTIQRTQQEDSAVYLCASSLALQVLTEAFFGQGTRLTVV.

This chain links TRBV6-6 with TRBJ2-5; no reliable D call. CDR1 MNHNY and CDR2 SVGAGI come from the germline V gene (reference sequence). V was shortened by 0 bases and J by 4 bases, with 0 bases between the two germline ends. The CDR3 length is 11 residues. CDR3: CASSYSETQYF. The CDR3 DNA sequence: TGTGCCAGCAGTTACTCAGAGACCCAGTACTTC.

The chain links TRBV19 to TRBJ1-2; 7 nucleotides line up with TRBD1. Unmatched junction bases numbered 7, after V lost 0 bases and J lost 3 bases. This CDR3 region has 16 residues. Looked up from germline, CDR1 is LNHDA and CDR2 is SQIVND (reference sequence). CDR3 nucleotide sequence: TGTGCCAGTAGTATAGACCTGGGACAGTGGGACTATGGCTACACCTTC. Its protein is CASSIDLGQWDYGYTF.

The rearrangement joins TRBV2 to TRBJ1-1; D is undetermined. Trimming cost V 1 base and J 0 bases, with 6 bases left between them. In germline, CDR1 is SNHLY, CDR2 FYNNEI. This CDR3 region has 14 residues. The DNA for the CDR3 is TGTGCCAGCAGTGAAGACAACATGAACACTGAAGCTTTCTTT. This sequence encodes CASSEDNMNTEAFF. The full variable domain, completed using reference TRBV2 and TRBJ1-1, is EPEVTQTPSHQVTQMGQEVILRCVPISNHLYFYWYRQILGQKVEFLVSFYNNEISEKSEIFDDQFSVERPDGSNFTLKIRSTKLEDSAMYFCASSEDNMNTEAFFGQGTRLTVV.

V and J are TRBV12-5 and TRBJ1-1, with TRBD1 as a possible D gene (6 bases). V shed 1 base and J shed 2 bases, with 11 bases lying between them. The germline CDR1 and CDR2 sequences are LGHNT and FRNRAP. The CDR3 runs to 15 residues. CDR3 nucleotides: TGTGCTAGTGGTTTGGGAGACAGGTTCAACACTGAAGCTTTCTTT. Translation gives CASGLGDRFNTEAFF.

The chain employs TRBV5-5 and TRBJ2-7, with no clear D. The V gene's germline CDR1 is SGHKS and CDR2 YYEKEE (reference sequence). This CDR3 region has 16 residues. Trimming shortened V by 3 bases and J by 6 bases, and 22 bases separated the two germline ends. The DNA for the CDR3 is TGTGCCAGCAGCTCCACCCTAGGGTATCCCTTAAGCGAGCAGTACTTC. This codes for CASSSTLGYPLSEQYF.

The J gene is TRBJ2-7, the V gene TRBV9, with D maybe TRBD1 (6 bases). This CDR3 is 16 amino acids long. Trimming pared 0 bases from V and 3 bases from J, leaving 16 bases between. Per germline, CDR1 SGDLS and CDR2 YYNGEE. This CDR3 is CASSVGSLGQIYEQYF. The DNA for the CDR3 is TGTGCCAGCAGCGTAGGGTCCCTTGGACAGATCTACGAGCAGTACTTC.

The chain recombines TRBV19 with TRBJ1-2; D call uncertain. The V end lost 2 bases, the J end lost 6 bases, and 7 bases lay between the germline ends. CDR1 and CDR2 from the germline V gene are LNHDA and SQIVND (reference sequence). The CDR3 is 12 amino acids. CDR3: CASSISDHGYTF. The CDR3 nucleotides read TGTGCCAGTAGTATATCGGACCATGGCTACACCTTC.

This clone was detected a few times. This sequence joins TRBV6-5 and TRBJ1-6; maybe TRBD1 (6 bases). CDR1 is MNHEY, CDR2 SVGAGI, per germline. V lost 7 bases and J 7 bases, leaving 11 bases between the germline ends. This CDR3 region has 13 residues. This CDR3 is CASKGQPNSPLHF. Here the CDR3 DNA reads TGTGCCAGCAAAGGACAGCCGAATTCACCCCTCCACTTT.

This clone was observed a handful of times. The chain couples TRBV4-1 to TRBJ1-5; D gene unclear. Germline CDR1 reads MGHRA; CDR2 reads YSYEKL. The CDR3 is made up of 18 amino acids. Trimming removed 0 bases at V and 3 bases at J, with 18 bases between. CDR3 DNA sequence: TGCGCCAGCAGCCAAGATTGGAAAGGCGCCCCCTTCAATCAGCCCCAGCATTTT. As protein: CASSQDWKGAPFNQPQHF.

DNA for the CDR3: TGTGCCAGCCTGATGAATATGAACACTGAAGCTTTCTTT. As protein: CASLMNMNTEAFF. The chain employs TRBV7-9 and TRBJ1-1; D is unclear. The CDR3 covers 13 residues. From germline, CDR1 is SEHNR and CDR2 FQNEAQ (reference sequence). The V end lost 8 bases, the J end lost 0 bases, and 10 bases lay between the germline ends. Full variable domain (rest looked up from reference TRBV7-9 and TRBJ1-1): DTGVSQNPRHKITKRGQNVTFRCDPISEHNRLYWYRQTLGQGPEFLTYFQNEAQLEKSRLLSDRFSAERPKGSFSTLEIQRTEQGDSAMYLCASLMNMNTEAFFGQGTRLTVV.

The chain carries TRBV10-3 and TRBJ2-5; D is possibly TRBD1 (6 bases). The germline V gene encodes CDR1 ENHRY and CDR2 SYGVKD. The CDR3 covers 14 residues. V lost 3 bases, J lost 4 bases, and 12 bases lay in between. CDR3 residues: CAISEQGWRETQYF. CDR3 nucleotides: TGTGCCATCAGTGAACAGGGATGGAGAGAGACCCAGTACTTC.

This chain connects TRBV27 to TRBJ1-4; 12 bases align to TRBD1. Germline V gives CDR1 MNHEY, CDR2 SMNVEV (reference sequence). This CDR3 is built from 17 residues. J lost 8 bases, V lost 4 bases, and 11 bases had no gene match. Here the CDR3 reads CASSYMWGTGGEEKLFF. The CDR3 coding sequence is TGTGCCAGCAGTTATATGTGGGGGACAGGGGGCGAAGAAAAACTGTTTTTT.

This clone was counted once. DNA of the CDR3: TGCGCCAGCAGTAAGTCCACCGGGGAGCTGTTTTTT. It translates to CASSKSTGELFF. The chain employs TRBV5-1 and TRBJ2-2; no clear D gene. Looked up from germline, CDR1 is SGHRS and CDR2 is YFSETQ. Trimming removed 5 bases at V and 4 bases at J, with 6 bases between. The CDR3 runs 12 residues.

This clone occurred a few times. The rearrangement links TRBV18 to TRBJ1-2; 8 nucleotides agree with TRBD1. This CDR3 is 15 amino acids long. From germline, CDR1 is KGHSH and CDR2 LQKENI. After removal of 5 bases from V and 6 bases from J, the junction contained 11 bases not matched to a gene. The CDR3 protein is CASSSSGGLYDGYTF. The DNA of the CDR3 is TGTGCCAGCTCATCCTCAGGGGGCCTGTATGATGGCTACACCTTC.